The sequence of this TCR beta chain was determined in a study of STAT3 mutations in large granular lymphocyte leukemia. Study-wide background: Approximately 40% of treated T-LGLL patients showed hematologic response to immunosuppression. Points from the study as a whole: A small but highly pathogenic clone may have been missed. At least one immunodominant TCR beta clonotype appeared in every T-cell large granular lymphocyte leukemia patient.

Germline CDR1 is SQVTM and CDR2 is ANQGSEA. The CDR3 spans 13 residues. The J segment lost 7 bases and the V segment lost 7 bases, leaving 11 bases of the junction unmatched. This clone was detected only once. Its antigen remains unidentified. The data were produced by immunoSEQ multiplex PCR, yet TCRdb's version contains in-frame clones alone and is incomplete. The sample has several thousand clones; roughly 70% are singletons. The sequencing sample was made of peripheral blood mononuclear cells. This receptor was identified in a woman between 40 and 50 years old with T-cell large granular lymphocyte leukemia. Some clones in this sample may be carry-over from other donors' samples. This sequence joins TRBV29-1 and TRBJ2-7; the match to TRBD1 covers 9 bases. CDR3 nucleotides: TGCAGCGCTCTACAGGGGGCGCAGGGGGAGCAGTACTTC. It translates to CSALQGAQGEQYF.